One and the same sample provided the 8 T cell receptor beta chains below, sequenced in a study of T cell responses to AZD1222 COVID-19 vaccine. TCRdb's table, derived via immunoSEQ multiplex PCR, lists solely in-frame clones and lacks some. The profile covers 90,000 to 110,000 clones, with roughly nine tenths appearing a single time and 6% to 8% taken by the ten largest. This material consisted of peripheral blood, taken on day 0 of AZD1222 vaccination. The receptors were sampled from an adult in good health.

The chain combines TRBV27 with TRBJ2-2; D unresolved. V was pared by 0 bases and J by 8 bases, with 10 bases between. The germline gives CDR1 MNHEY, CDR2 SMNVEV (reference sequence). This CDR3 is 14 amino acids long. CDR3 nucleotide sequence: TGTGCCAGCAGTTTATCGTTCCCGGCGGGGGAGCTGTTTTTT. Translation gives CASSLSFPAGELFF.

V is TRBV10-1 and J is TRBJ1-2; D unresolved. The V gene lost 9 bases and the J gene lost 7 bases, with 15 bases spanning the gap. This CDR3 has 12 amino acids. The V gene's germline CDR1 is WNHNN and CDR2 SYGVQD (reference sequence). The CDR3 bases are TGCGCCAGTTCTCCGGGAGACACTGGCTACACCTTC. Residues: CASSPGDTGYTF.

The chain combines TRBV10-3 with TRBJ2-7; 13 nucleotides agree with TRBD2. Germline V CDR1 and CDR2: ENHRY, SYGVKD. Trimming took 6 bases from V and 3 from J; bases not matched to a gene: 2. The CDR3 runs to 14 residues. CDR3 in amino acids: CAIRGTSGNYEQYF. For the CDR3, the DNA is TGTGCCATCAGGGGGACTAGCGGGAACTACGAGCAGTACTTC.

The chain combines TRBV5-8 with TRBJ1-2; TRBD1 agrees at 7 bases. J lost 4 bases, V lost 4 bases, and 13 bases had no gene match. Per germline, CDR1 SGHTS and CDR2 YDEGEE. CDR3 length: 16 amino acids. The CDR3: CASSPDRVIGSYGYTF. The CDR3 nucleotides are TGTGCCAGCAGCCCCGACAGGGTCATCGGGTCCTATGGCTACACCTTC.

The rearrangement links TRBV27 to TRBJ2-1; D is ambiguous. V gave up 4 bases and J gave up 7 bases, with 8 bases separating them. The CDR3 is 12 residues long. The germline gives CDR1 MNHEY, CDR2 SMNVEV (reference sequence). CDR3 protein: CASSYQVNEQFF. The CDR3 nucleotides are TGTGCCAGCAGTTATCAGGTGAATGAGCAGTTCTTC.

This rearrangement joins TRBV7-2 to TRBJ1-2, with 9 bases identical to TRBD1. Trimming removed 4 bases from V and 4 bases from J; junction bases left unmatched: 7. The CDR3 runs to 15 residues. CDR1 is SGHTA, CDR2 FQGNSA, per germline. Here the CDR3 reads CASSSPGQGVYGYTF. The CDR3 region has the DNA TGTGCCAGCAGCTCACCGGGACAGGGAGTCTATGGCTACACCTTC.

This chain connects TRBV27 to TRBJ2-4, with TRBD2 matching 7 bases. In germline, CDR1 is MNHEY, CDR2 SMNVEV (reference sequence). This CDR3 comprises 15 residues. The V gene end was trimmed by 2 bases and the J gene end by 0 bases; junction bases not matched to a gene: 1. CDR3 sequence reads: CASSLGGVAKNIQYF. The CDR3 DNA follows: TGTGCCAGCAGTTTAGGGGGGGTAGCCAAAAACATTCAGTACTTC.

The rearrangement joins TRBV6-6 to TRBJ1-1; D gene ambiguous. Per the germline V gene, CDR1 is MNHNY and CDR2 is SVGAGI (reference sequence). There are 12 residues in the CDR3. The V end was cut by 6 bases, the J end by 5 bases, with 10 bases between. This CDR3 is CASREDPTEAFF. The CDR3 coding sequence is TGTGCCAGCAGGGAAGACCCAACTGAAGCTTTCTTT.